The T cell receptor beta chain under discussion was sequenced for a study of blood T cell repertoires in COVID-19. Across the study: Samples representing acute and convalescent COVID-19 were sourced from the United States, Italy and Spain. In each case, the material was cDNA or gDNA derived from T cells, B-cell-depleted T cells, or PBMCs.

Authors' processing steps: From reference gene primer amplification, estimates of nucleated cell counts were derived. The assay was immunoSEQ multiplex PCR, and TCRdb's table has in-frame clones only and misses some. The DNA was the basis for D and trimming; V, J and clone size are from that table. Among nearly 70,000 clones listed, over 75% were seen once. This clone has only one observation. It was during active infection that Seattle patients were enrolled and then longitudinally followed. The sequencing sample was made of peripheral blood. The TCR comes from a middle-aged man with COVID-19, enrolled during active disease.

The CDR3 DNA reads TGTGCCGCTCAGACCGGGACTAACACCGGGGAGCTGTTTTTT. Translating it yields CAAQTGTNTGELFF. The chain uses TRBV10-3 and TRBJ2-2, with D perhaps TRBD2 (6 bases). Germline loops: CDR1 ENHRY, CDR2 SYGVKD. The germline V and J ends were trimmed by 11 bases and 2 bases, with 15 bases remaining between them. The CDR3 spans 14 residues.